These T cell receptor beta chains were read from a single sample in a study of HIV-infected patients and healthy controls. One entry per CDR3 protein, called by TCRdb with MiXCR from the 5' RACE reads. The profile shows around 20,000 distinct CDR3 sequences, 10% to 15% of them singletons. Sequenced input: blood. These receptors were taken from an adult in good health. The CDR3 runs from the conserved cysteine through the conserved F or W. The D gene is left open where the match is weak. Clone sizes are given selectively: once, few, many, or a class where the clone is expanded.

cdr3_aa: CASSPGPPNTGELFF
cdr3_nt: TGTGCCAGCAGCCCGGGACCTCCTAACACCGGGGAGCTGTTTTTT
cdr3_length: 15
j_call: TRBJ2-2
clone_size: -
d_call: -
v_call: TRBV7-3

cdr3_aa: CSASSGTNSGELFF
cdr3_nt: TGCAGTGCTAGCTCCGGGACGAACAGCGGGGAGCTGTTTTTT
cdr3_length: 14
j_call: TRBJ2-2
clone_size: many
d_call: -
v_call: TRBV20-1

cdr3_aa: CASSYKDSTDTQYF
cdr3_nt: TGTGCCAGCAGTTACAAGGATAGCACAGATACGCAGTATTTT
cdr3_length: 14
j_call: TRBJ2-3
clone_size: medium-sized
d_call: -
v_call: TRBV6-5

cdr3_aa: CASSQSRIGVGTEAFF
cdr3_nt: TGTGCCAGCAGCCAATCTCGGATAGGGGTCGGCACTGAAGCTTTCTTT
cdr3_length: 16
j_call: TRBJ1-1
clone_size: many
d_call: -
v_call: TRBV16

cdr3_aa: CASSVQGEIWNSPLHF
cdr3_nt: TGTGCCAGCAGCGTCCAGGGGGAGATATGGAATTCACCCCTCCACTTT
cdr3_length: 16
j_call: TRBJ1-6
clone_size: few
d_call: TRBD1
v_call: TRBV4-2

cdr3_aa: CASKRWGEPNQPQHF
cdr3_nt: TGTGCCAGTAAAAGGTGGGGGGAGCCCAATCAGCCCCAGCATTTT
cdr3_length: 15
j_call: TRBJ1-5
clone_size: -
d_call: -
v_call: TRBV19

cdr3_aa: CASIPGQTNEKLFF
cdr3_nt: TGTGCCAGCATCCCGGGACAGACCAATGAAAAACTGTTTTTT
cdr3_length: 14
j_call: TRBJ1-4
clone_size: -
d_call: TRBD1
v_call: TRBV28

cdr3_aa: CSVVPGNTEAFF
cdr3_nt: TGCAGCGTTGTGCCGGGGAACACTGAAGCTTTCTTT
cdr3_length: 12
j_call: TRBJ1-1
clone_size: many
d_call: -
v_call: TRBV29-1

cdr3_aa: CAIVTGREAFF
cdr3_nt: TGTGCCATCGTAACAGGGCGTGAAGCTTTCTTT
cdr3_length: 11
j_call: TRBJ1-1
clone_size: medium-sized
d_call: -
v_call: TRBV7-9

cdr3_aa: CASSFKWAGNTEAFF
cdr3_nt: TGTGCCAGCAGCTTTAAGTGGGCGGGCAACACTGAAGCTTTCTTT
cdr3_length: 15
j_call: TRBJ1-1
clone_size: -
d_call: -
v_call: TRBV11-2

cdr3_aa: CASSVSYNEQFF
cdr3_nt: TGTGCCAGCAGCGTATCATACAATGAGCAGTTCTTC
cdr3_length: 12
j_call: TRBJ2-1
clone_size: many
d_call: -
v_call: TRBV9

cdr3_aa: CSARDGLIGRAFF
cdr3_nt: TGCAGTGCTAGAGATGGGTTAATAGGGCGAGCTTTCTTT
cdr3_length: 13
j_call: TRBJ1-1
clone_size: many
d_call: -
v_call: TRBV20-1

cdr3_aa: CASSAGTLRYNEQFF
cdr3_nt: TGTGCCAGCAGTGCCGGGACCCTGCGATACAATGAGCAGTTCTTC
cdr3_length: 15
j_call: TRBJ2-1
clone_size: medium-sized
d_call: -
v_call: TRBV28

cdr3_aa: CASSLRRRQETQYF
cdr3_nt: TGTGCCAGCAGTTTAAGGCGGAGGCAAGAGACCCAGTACTTC
cdr3_length: 14
j_call: TRBJ2-5
clone_size: many
d_call: -
v_call: TRBV12-3/TRBV12-4

cdr3_aa: CASSIDSSTDTQYF
cdr3_nt: TGTGCCAGCAGCATCGACAGTAGCACAGATACGCAGTATTTT
cdr3_length: 14
j_call: TRBJ2-3
clone_size: -
d_call: -
v_call: TRBV7-9

cdr3_aa: CASSEVLQIRGYTF
cdr3_nt: TGTGCCAGCAGTGAAGTTTTACAAATACGGGGCTACACCTTC
cdr3_length: 14
j_call: TRBJ1-2
clone_size: medium-sized
d_call: -
v_call: TRBV6-1

cdr3_aa: CATSDRYTDTQYF
cdr3_nt: TGTGCCACCTCGGACCGCTACACAGATACGCAGTATTTT
cdr3_length: 13
j_call: TRBJ2-3
clone_size: many
d_call: -
v_call: TRBV5-5

cdr3_aa: CSARRTDTQYF
cdr3_nt: TGCAGTGCTAGACGCACAGATACGCAGTATTTT
cdr3_length: 11
j_call: TRBJ2-3
clone_size: medium-sized
d_call: -
v_call: TRBV20-1

cdr3_aa: CASGPQGVEDTQYF
cdr3_nt: TGTGCTAGTGGTCCCCAGGGGGTTGAAGATACGCAGTATTTT
cdr3_length: 14
j_call: TRBJ2-3
clone_size: -
d_call: TRBD1
v_call: TRBV12-5

cdr3_aa: CASSPRQGTYEQYF
cdr3_nt: TGTGCCAGCTCACCTCGTCAGGGAACGTACGAGCAGTACTTC
cdr3_length: 14
j_call: TRBJ2-7
clone_size: few
d_call: -
v_call: TRBV18

cdr3_aa: CASSLDRAKTEAFF
cdr3_nt: TGCGCCAGCAGCTTGGACAGGGCAAAAACTGAAGCTTTCTTT
cdr3_length: 14
j_call: TRBJ1-1
clone_size: many
d_call: -
v_call: TRBV5-1

cdr3_aa: CASSLGGFAGATSYEQYF
cdr3_nt: TGTGCCAGCAGCTTAGGGGGTTTTGCGGGGGCCACCTCCTACGAGCAGTACTTC
cdr3_length: 18
j_call: TRBJ2-7
clone_size: few
d_call: -
v_call: TRBV7-2

cdr3_aa: CSVHSGTGTEAFF
cdr3_nt: TGCAGCGTGCATTCAGGTACGGGCACTGAAGCTTTCTTT
cdr3_length: 13
j_call: TRBJ1-1
clone_size: -
d_call: -
v_call: TRBV29-1

cdr3_aa: CASSTDRGSYEQYF
cdr3_nt: TGTGCCAGCAGCACTGACAGGGGCTCCTACGAGCAGTACTTC
cdr3_length: 14
j_call: TRBJ2-7
clone_size: few
d_call: TRBD1
v_call: TRBV7-2

cdr3_aa: CASSLLGRYNEQFF
cdr3_nt: TGTGCCAGCAGCCTACTGGGGCGGTACAATGAGCAGTTCTTC
cdr3_length: 14
j_call: TRBJ2-1
clone_size: many
d_call: -
v_call: TRBV3-1

cdr3_aa: CASSRQDSQSNQPQHF
cdr3_nt: TGTGCCAGTAGCCGTCAGGACAGTCAGTCCAATCAGCCCCAGCATTTT
cdr3_length: 16
j_call: TRBJ1-5
clone_size: -
d_call: -
v_call: TRBV19

cdr3_aa: CAWSDTPGQGTGATLF
cdr3_nt: TGTGCCTGGAGCGATACTCCGGGACAGGGGACAGGGGCCACCCTTTTC
cdr3_length: 16
j_call: TRBJ2-7
clone_size: many
d_call: TRBD1
v_call: TRBV30